The T cell receptor beta chain described here comes from a study of blood T cell repertoires in COVID-19. Background on the study: The samples span acute and convalescent COVID-19 from the United States, Italy and Spain. The cDNA or gDNA used as material had been derived from T cells, B-cell-depleted T cells, or PBMCs.

The CDR3 extends over 13 amino acids. V lost 7 bases and J 1 base, leaving 10 bases between the germline ends. Per the germline V gene, CDR1 is SNHLY and CDR2 is FYNNEI. Authors' methods: Reference gene primers were amplified, and this amplification served to estimate nucleated cell counts. Profiled with immunoSEQ multiplex PCR; TCRdb holds only in-frame clones, not every one. V, J and clone size derive from that table, while D and trimming were established from the DNA sequence. This sample has 15,000 to 20,000 clones, with 81% found just once. Sequencing was done on a sample of peripheral blood. This TCR derives from a man in his forties or fifties with active or convalescent COVID-19. The rearrangement links TRBV2 to TRBJ1-1, with D unresolved. This chain's CDR3 is CASTQAENTEAFF. CDR3 coding DNA: TGTGCCAGCACCCAGGCTGAGAACACTGAAGCTTTCTTT.